This TCR beta chain is from a study of blood T cells in healthy people across ages. Broader study findings: Age brought a roughly linear fall in TCR beta diversity measured per million T cells. Because donor CMV status was unknown, expanded clonotype changes were possibly confounded.

Primers used in a second PCR of roughly 6 to 12 cycles were a sample-barcoded 5' primer and a J-beta primer mix. Every individual sample yielded 2.5 million or more paired-end reads (each containing CDR3). Each CDR3 protein is one row after TCRdb ran MiXCR on the 5' RACE reads. Found here are roughly 860,000 distinct CDR3 sequences, 60% to 80% of them singletons; the top ten hold 28%. Worth noting for this clonotype: The antigen remains undetermined.

This TCR was sampled from a man younger than 40 in good health. Sequences were obtained from blood.

CDR3 residues: CAISDGEDRVAYNEQFF. The CDR3 bases are TGTGCCATCAGTGACGGGGAAGACAGGGTTGCCTACAATGAGCAGTTCTTC. The gene calls are TRBV10-3 and TRBJ2-1; 7 bases align to TRBD1. V lost 3 bases to trimming and J lost 2 bases; unmatched junction nucleotides: 10. The germline V gene encodes CDR1 ENHRY and CDR2 SYGVKD. This CDR3 has 17 residues.